A selection of T cell receptor beta chains follows, all from one sample in a study of blood T cell repertoires in COVID-19. Sequencing was performed with immunoSEQ multiplex PCR; in TCRdb, only in-frame clones are kept and a portion is missing. The sample consists of roughly 43,000 clones, approximately 90% of them appearing once. Sample: peripheral blood. The receptors originated from a man aged 55 to 70 with active COVID-19. Each CDR3 is given without its conserved first and last residue.

TRBJ1-5	TRBV27	13	ASRGEAGRGQPQH
TRBJ1-6	TRBV19	11	ASSILSNSPLH
TRBJ2-2	TRBV28	12	ASTSGTEAGELF
TRBJ1-2	TRBV3-1/TRBV3-2	13	ASSRQTGGVHGYT
TRBJ2-3	TRBV3-1/TRBV3-2	16	ASSRNPVRRGFTDTQY
TRBJ2-2	TRBV5-1	12	ASSSSGNTGELF
TRBJ2-5	TRBV28	11	ASRGEGQETQY
TRBJ2-3	TRBV7-2	10	ASSLEAVTQY
TRBJ2-6	TRBV2	14	ASSESLGAGANVLT
TRBJ1-6	TRBV7-8	14	ASSLALGQGGSPLH
TRBJ2-3	TRBV27	11	ASRYRAGDTQY
TRBJ2-7	TRBV5-1	13	ASSWTAHSSYEQY
TRBJ1-6	TRBV13	13	ASSSRTGRDSPLH
TRBJ1-1	TRBV6-5	11	ASSGFDETEAF
TRBJ2-1	TRBV30	11	AYTSGSYNEQF
TRBJ1-3	TRBV7-2	14	ASSPGAPTTGNTIY
TRBJ2-3	TRBV11-2	12	ASSQVLTTDTQY
TRBJ2-4	TRBV28	11	ASSLSGPNIQY
TRBJ2-1	TRBV5-4	13	ASSLPGLAVDEQF
TRBJ2-2	TRBV19	13	ASSIGGANTGELF
TRBJ2-2	TRBV6-1	11	ASSEAALAELF
TRBJ1-1	TRBV4-1	10	ASSQDRTEAF
TRBJ2-7	TRBV2	14	ASVSPLGGTGPEQY
TRBJ2-7	TRBV7-2	11	ASIPGGGYEQY
TRBJ2-3	TRBV6-5	13	ASSFNRGRSDTQY
TRBJ2-2	TRBV7-7	13	ASSPGGRVSGELF
TRBJ2-7	TRBV4-1	13	ASSPSAGGQYEQY
TRBJ1-2	TRBV6-6	12	ASSVLTGNYGYT
TRBJ2-7	TRBV4-3	13	ASSQDKGASWGQY
TRBJ2-1	TRBV28	13	ASRVAGDSYNEQF
TRBJ2-3	TRBV5-4	10	ATGVRTDTQY
TRBJ2-3	TRBV5-1	14	ASSFLAGISTDTQY
TRBJ2-2	TRBV28	13	ASSPSDTHTGELF
TRBJ1-1	TRBV18	10	ASSETGAEAF
TRBJ1-2	TRBV2	11	ASSEGEVRGYT
TRBJ2-7	TRBV5-4	13	ASSFAGGKRGEQY
TRBJ2-1	TRBV4-3	11	ASGNRGNNEQF
TRBJ2-3	TRBV5-4	10	ASSFLPDTQY
TRBJ2-1	TRBV28	12	ASSLTSGRAGQF
TRBJ1-4	TRBV19	12	ASSIAGGDEKLF
TRBJ1-1	TRBV7-9	11	ASSLRDIGEAF
TRBJ2-3	TRBV6-2/TRBV6-3	14	ASSYRTSGGADTQY
TRBJ1-2	TRBV5-1	15	ASSLGVSGQGGYGYT
TRBJ1-6	TRBV5-4	13	ASSGPGPYNSPLH
TRBJ1-2	TRBV29-1	12	SVEDRTGIYGYT
TRBJ2-6	TRBV5-6	13	ASSSRGTGANVLT
TRBJ2-7	TRBV6-5	13	ASTPLSPSSYEQY
TRBJ1-2	TRBV4-2	15	ASSHRTGGVQNYGYT
TRBJ2-5	TRBV19	13	ASSMMGAQGETQY
TRBJ2-7	TRBV29-1	13	SVEVRQGALYEQY
TRBJ1-6	TRBV7-9	13	ASSFSGTGTSPLH
TRBJ2-7	TRBV9	12	ASSLGGSSYEQY
TRBJ1-1	TRBV5-1	12	ASSEDTENTEAF
TRBJ1-5	TRBV18	12	ASSRGGQSQPQH
TRBJ2-2	TRBV5-6	10	ASSFTTGELF